Below are 5 T cell receptor beta chains sequenced from a single sample in a study of cytomegalovirus exposure and HLA in healthy donors. The PCR contained 60 Vbeta and 13 Jbeta primers. Produced via immunoSEQ multiplex PCR; TCRdb's table is partial and in-frame only. The data hold approximately 75,000 clones, with 60% to 85% observed a single time. The sample was PBMCs. The receptor source for this set is a male donor in good health and CMV-seronegative.

This sequence joins TRBV15 and TRBJ1-3; D may be TRBD1 (5 bases). The CDR3 totals 13 residues. Germline CDR1 and CDR2: LNHNV and YYDKDF (reference sequence). The DNA for the CDR3 is TGTGCTACCGGACAATCCTCTGGAAACACCATATATTTT. As protein: CATGQSSGNTIYF.

The chain has TRBV4-2 and TRBJ1-6; the D gene is possibly TRBD1 (6 bases). Germline V gene lookup returns CDR1 LGHNA and CDR2 YNFKEQ. Trimming pared 2 bases from V and 10 bases from J, leaving 12 bases between. The CDR3 loop spans 14 amino acids. The CDR3 sequence is CASSQLGTYSPLHF. Written as DNA, the CDR3 is TGTGCCAGCAGCCAATTGGGGACATACTCACCCCTCCACTTT.

The chain recombines TRBV5-1 with TRBJ2-7, with a weak D call TRBD1 (7 bases). The ends were cut back, 4 bases at V and 4 bases at J, with 18 bases in the middle. The CDR3 totals 15 residues. The germline CDR1 and CDR2 sequences are SGHRS and YFSETQ. CDR3 in DNA: TGCGCCAGCAGCCTAAACCCGACAGGGAGGTACGAGCAGTACTTC. Its protein product is CASSLNPTGRYEQYF.

V and J are TRBV9 and TRBJ2-7; 14 bases align to TRBD2. The germline V gene has CDR1 SGDLS and CDR2 YYNGEE. The CDR3 covers 15 residues. V lost 4 bases to trimming and J lost 3 bases; unmatched junction nucleotides: 3. The CDR3 loop reads CASSIGTSGSYEQYF. CDR3 sequence (DNA): TGTGCCAGCAGCATAGGGACTAGCGGGAGCTACGAGCAGTACTTC.

The table lists this clone with a few counts. The chain joins TRBV6-6 to TRBJ1-1; no reliable D call. Trimming pared 4 bases from V and 1 base from J, leaving 4 bases between. This CDR3 is built from 12 residues. CDR1 is MNHNY and CDR2 is SVGAGI in the germline V gene (reference sequence). CDR3 sequence (DNA): TGTGCCAGCAGTTTCCGGAACACTGAAGCTTTCTTT. It is translated as CASSFRNTEAFF.